In this sample, the clone carrying this T cell receptor (beta chain) turned up a few times. Its antigen is unknown. Time point in this sample: patch test 1, 2 weeks after DPC sensitization. Specified treatment: therapeutic diphenylcyclopropenone sensitization with weekly scalp DPC. This specimen comes from a study of human T cells and chemical hapten exposure. Background on the study: The sensitizer, 2% DPC, was used on around 2 cm by around 2 cm of upper inner arm skin.

This CDR3 region has 15 residues. Germline V gene lookup returns CDR1 DFQATT and CDR2 SNEGSKA (reference sequence). With 0 bases removed from V and 3 bases from J, the gap between germline ends came to 11 bases. TCRdb re-derived calls from the RACE reads in MiXCR, one entry per CDR3 protein. This table has tens of thousands of distinct CDR3 sequences, roughly a tenth appearing once. Study-wide results and limits: PT1 expanded TCR counts and patch test score were linked, and their correlation was positive.

The gene calls are TRBV20-1 and TRBJ1-4, with D perhaps TRBD1 (5 bases). The sequenced sample was whole blood, obtained in connection with sensitization to the hapten diphenylcyclopropenone (DPC). This clonotype was sampled from a man aged 40-50 years with alopecia areata. Some clones in this sample may be carry-over from other donors' samples. Written as DNA, the CDR3 is TGCAGTGCTAGAGATGGGACCGCTTCTAATGAAAAACTGTTTTTT. Its translation: CSARDGTASNEKLFF.